What follows describes a single TCR beta chain. The target antigen is unknown. Analysis merged second doses at about 4 or about 12 weeks. Assay used: immunoSEQ multiplex PCR; TCRdb lists only in-frame clones, some missing. Here the sample spans around 120,000 clones, approximately 90% being singletons. The CDR3 is 11 amino acids. The ends were cut back, 0 bases at V and 7 bases at J, with 6 bases in the middle. Germline loops: CDR1 GTSNPN, CDR2 SVGIG (reference sequence). The sample originates from a study of T cell responses to AZD1222 COVID-19 vaccine. Study findings and constraints: Along spike, vaccine-associated CD4 TCRs were found throughout, with dominance at 160-218 and 743-854. Donor demographics were predominantly white British with a female majority; clonal diversity may be underestimated.

This sample comprised peripheral blood, obtained 28 days after the second AZD1222 dose. The chain employs TRBV30 and TRBJ1-1; D unresolved. This receptor was obtained from an adult who received the AZD1222 COVID-19 vaccine. The CDR3 spells CAWSVLVEAFF. CDR3 DNA sequence: TGTGCCTGGAGTGTATTGGTTGAAGCTTTCTTT.